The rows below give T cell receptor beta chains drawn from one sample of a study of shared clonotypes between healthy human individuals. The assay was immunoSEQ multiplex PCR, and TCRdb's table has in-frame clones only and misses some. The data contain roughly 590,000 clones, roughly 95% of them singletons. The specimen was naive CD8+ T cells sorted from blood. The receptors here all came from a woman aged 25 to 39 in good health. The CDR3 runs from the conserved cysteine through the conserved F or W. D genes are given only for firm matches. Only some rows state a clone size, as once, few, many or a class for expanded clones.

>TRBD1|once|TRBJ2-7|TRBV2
TGTGCCAGCAGTGGACAGGGAACCTACGAGCAGTACTTC
CASSGQGTYEQYF
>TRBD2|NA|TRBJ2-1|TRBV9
TGTGCCAGCAGCGATGCCGGGACTAGCGGGAGTTGGGTGGACAATGAGCAGTTCTTC
CASSDAGTSGSWVDNEQFF
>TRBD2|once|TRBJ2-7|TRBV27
TGTGCCAGCAGTTTATCAGGACTAGCGAGCTACGAGCAGTACTTC
CASSLSGLASYEQYF
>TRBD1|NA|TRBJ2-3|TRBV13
TGTGCCAGCAGCTTGGGGGACAGATCCGATACGCAGTATTTT
CASSLGDRSDTQYF
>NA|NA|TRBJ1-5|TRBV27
TGTGCCAGCAGTTTTGGGGGGGGTAACTACAATCAGCCCCAGCATTTT
CASSFGGGNYNQPQHF
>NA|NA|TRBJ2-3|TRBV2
TGTGCCAGCAGTGAAGCGGGACCGGTCACAGATACGCAGTATTTT
CASSEAGPVTDTQYF
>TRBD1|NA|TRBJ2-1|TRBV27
TGTGCCAGCAGTAGGACAGGGGTTGAGCAGTTCTTC
CASSRTGVEQFF
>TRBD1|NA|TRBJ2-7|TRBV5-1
TGCGCCAGCAGAGCCAGGGGGCGGATTGACGAGCAGTACTTC
CASRARGRIDEQYF
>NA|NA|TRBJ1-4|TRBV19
TGTGCCAGTAGACCAAGGGCTGTCGGAAAACTGTTTTTT
CASRPRAVGKLFF
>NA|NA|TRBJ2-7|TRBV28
TGTGCCAGCAGTTTCGCAGGGGTGGGCGAGCAGTACTTC
CASSFAGVGEQYF
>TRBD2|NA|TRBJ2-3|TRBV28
TGTGCCAGCGGGGATGCGGGGGGGCCGGGCACAGATACGCAGTATTTT
CASGDAGGPGTDTQYF
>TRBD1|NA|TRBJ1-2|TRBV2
TGTGCCAGCACTTACCGGGACAGGGAAAGGGGTTGGTATGGCTACACCTTC
CASTYRDRERGWYGYTF
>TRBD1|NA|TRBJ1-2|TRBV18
TGTGCCAGCTCAGAGGACAGGGGATCTAACTATGGCTACACCTTC
CASSEDRGSNYGYTF
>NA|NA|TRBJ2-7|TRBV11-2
TGTGCCAGCAGCTCGAACAGGGAGCCCTACGAGCAGTACTTC
CASSSNREPYEQYF
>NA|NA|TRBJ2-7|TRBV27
TGTGCCAGCAGTACGGGACTTCTCTACGAGCAGTACTTC
CASSTGLLYEQYF
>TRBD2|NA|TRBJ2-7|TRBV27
TGTGCCAGCAGTGCGGGACTAGCGGGATGGTACGAGCAGTACTTC
CASSAGLAGWYEQYF
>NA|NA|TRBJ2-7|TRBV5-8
TGTGCCAGCAGCTGGGACGGAATCGACTCCTACGAGCAGTACTTC
CASSWDGIDSYEQYF